The T cell receptor (beta chain) under discussion was sequenced for a study of T-cell memory formation after mild COVID-19. MiXCR was run by TCRdb on the 5' RACE reads, yielding one entry per CDR3 protein. This table holds 310,000 or so distinct CDR3 sequences, about 16% found once. What was sequenced was PBMCs or a T cell subset sorted from them (not recorded which). This receptor was obtained from a man younger than 35 who had mild COVID-19 (a few samples of this study predate the infection). Cell type and time point are not known.

The CDR3 loop reads CASSSSLLSETQYF. The DNA for the CDR3 is TGCGCCAGCAGCTCCTCTCTCCTTAGCGAGACCCAGTACTTC. The V call is TRBV5-1, the J call TRBJ2-5; D is undetermined. The CDR3 totals 14 residues. From germline, CDR1 is SGHRS and CDR2 YFSETQ. Trimming left V 3 bases short and J 5 bases short, with 14 bases between.